This TCR beta chain was found in a study of T cells in Graves' hyperthyroidism and ophthalmopathy. Broader study findings: Ophthalmopathy, which appeared later, was predicted by the model a median roughly 6.4 months before onset.

Comments on this clonotype: Its antigen is undetermined. A much larger clone is a single base away; this may be a read error.

TCR beta CDR3 regions were amplified from RNA. The HTBI primer set drove a first-round RT-PCR of the TCR CDR3. Via MiXCR, TCRdb re-called the multiplex PCR reads, giving one row per CDR3 protein. Among hundreds of thousands of distinct CDR3 sequences listed, roughly 13% were seen once. Germline-derived CDR1 and CDR2 are PRHDT and FYEKMQ (reference sequence). This CDR3 region has 15 residues. The sequence was collected from a woman between 18 and 29 years old with Graves' hyperthyroidism. Sequenced: blood. The chain is built from TRBV13 and TRBJ2-7, with 7 nucleotides matching TRBD2. CDR3 residues: CASNLKSGTEYEQYF. The CDR3 DNA is TGTGCCAGCAACTTAAAGAGCGGGACTGAGTACGAGCAGTACTTC. Full variable domain (outside the CDR3, taken from reference TRBV13 and TRBJ2-7): AAGVIQSPRHLIKEKRETATLKCYPIPRHDTVYWYQQGPGQDPQFLISFYEKMQSDKGSIPDRFSAQQFSDYHSELNMSSLELGDSALYFCASNLKSGTEYEQYFGPGTRLTVT.